The rows below give T cell receptor beta chains drawn from one sample of a study of blood T cell repertoires in COVID-19. Assay: immunoSEQ multiplex PCR; the TCRdb copy retains only in-frame clones and omits some. The sample comprises more than 25,000 clones, about 90% of which are singletons, and approximately 0.55% rests with the top ten. The sequenced sample was peripheral blood. The receptors derive from a woman aged 40 to 50 with active or convalescent COVID-19. Each CDR3 is given with its conserved first and last residue. D genes are given only for firm matches. Expanded clones get a size class; other rows say once, few or many, or leave the size out.

d_call: -; v_call: TRBV21-1; j_call: TRBJ2-2; clone_size: -; cdr3_nt: TGTGCCAGCAGCGCCCGCCCGGGGGCCGGGGAGCTGTTTTTT; cdr3_aa: CASSARPGAGELFF
d_call: -; v_call: TRBV7-3; j_call: TRBJ2-2; clone_size: few; cdr3_nt: TGTGCCAGCAGCCCCGACAGAGACACCGGGGAGCTGTTTTTT; cdr3_aa: CASSPDRDTGELFF
d_call: -; v_call: TRBV30; j_call: TRBJ1-1; clone_size: -; cdr3_nt: TGTGCCTGGGCCCACCTCGGACAGCTTGAAGCTTTCTTT; cdr3_aa: CAWAHLGQLEAFF
d_call: -; v_call: TRBV2; j_call: TRBJ2-3; clone_size: -; cdr3_nt: TGTGCCAGCAGTGAAGGACTAGCAGATACGCAGTATTTT; cdr3_aa: CASSEGLADTQYF
d_call: TRBD2; v_call: TRBV5-1; j_call: TRBJ2-5; clone_size: -; cdr3_nt: TGCGCCAGCAGCCTCCTCCCTAGCGGGGGGGCCCGAGAGACCCAGTACTTC; cdr3_aa: CASSLLPSGGARETQYF
d_call: TRBD2; v_call: TRBV7-8; j_call: TRBJ2-3; clone_size: -; cdr3_nt: TGTGCCAGCAGCCGAGGACTAGCGGGGGACCAGTATTTT; cdr3_aa: CASSRGLAGDQYF
d_call: TRBD1; v_call: TRBV9; j_call: TRBJ1-1; clone_size: -; cdr3_nt: TGTGCCAGCAGCGTAGCTGGGGACAGGGCGAAAACTGAAGCTTTCTTT; cdr3_aa: CASSVAGDRAKTEAFF
d_call: TRBD2; v_call: TRBV10-3; j_call: TRBJ2-1; clone_size: -; cdr3_nt: TGTGCCATCAGTGAGTCAGGTCTAGCGGGAGCGGGAGATGAGCAGTTCTTC; cdr3_aa: CAISESGLAGAGDEQFF
d_call: TRBD1; v_call: TRBV18; j_call: TRBJ1-1; clone_size: -; cdr3_nt: TGTGCCAGCTCAGAAAGGGACAGGGGAAAGACTGAAGCTTTCTTT; cdr3_aa: CASSERDRGKTEAFF
d_call: -; v_call: TRBV21-1; j_call: TRBJ1-6; clone_size: -; cdr3_nt: TGTGCCAGCAGCAAATGGAAGAGGAGCTCCTATAATTCACCCCTCCACTTT; cdr3_aa: CASSKWKRSSYNSPLHF
d_call: TRBD1; v_call: TRBV5-1; j_call: TRBJ1-2; clone_size: -; cdr3_nt: TGCGCCAGCGGCGGGGGGCGGGCGACAGGGGGCAGAAACTATGGCTACACCTTC; cdr3_aa: CASGGGRATGGRNYGYTF
d_call: TRBD2; v_call: TRBV7-2; j_call: TRBJ2-3; clone_size: -; cdr3_nt: TGTGCCAGCAGCTGGGGAGCGGGAGGGCCCGCGTATACGCAGTATTTT; cdr3_aa: CASSWGAGGPAYTQYF
d_call: -; v_call: TRBV29-1; j_call: TRBJ2-1; clone_size: -; cdr3_nt: TGCAGCGTTGGGCCGTTTGAGCAGTTCTTC; cdr3_aa: CSVGPFEQFF
d_call: TRBD2; v_call: TRBV9; j_call: TRBJ2-7; clone_size: -; cdr3_nt: TGTGCCAGCAGCGTAGGAAGCGGGAGTTACGAGCAGTACTTC; cdr3_aa: CASSVGSGSYEQYF
d_call: -; v_call: TRBV30; j_call: TRBJ1-6; clone_size: -; cdr3_nt: TGTGCCTGGAGCACAGCTACGAGCTCCTATAATTCACCCCTCCACTTT; cdr3_aa: CAWSTATSSYNSPLHF
d_call: TRBD2; v_call: TRBV9; j_call: TRBJ2-2; clone_size: -; cdr3_nt: TGTGCCAGCAGCAGGCGGGAGACCCCAAAGACCGGGGAGCTGTTTTTT; cdr3_aa: CASSRRETPKTGELFF
d_call: TRBD1; v_call: TRBV11-1; j_call: TRBJ2-7; clone_size: -; cdr3_nt: TGTGCCAGCAGCAGGAACAGGGGTCGTTCCTACGAGCAGTACTTC; cdr3_aa: CASSRNRGRSYEQYF
d_call: TRBD2; v_call: TRBV10-3; j_call: TRBJ2-2; clone_size: once; cdr3_nt: TGTGCCATCAGTCTAGCGGGGGGGACGAACACCGGGGAGCTGTTTTTT; cdr3_aa: CAISLAGGTNTGELFF
d_call: -; v_call: TRBV7-9; j_call: TRBJ2-3; clone_size: -; cdr3_nt: TGTGCCAGCAGCTTACGGGAGTCCCCAGATACGCAGTATTTT; cdr3_aa: CASSLRESPDTQYF
d_call: -; v_call: TRBV12-3/TRBV12-4; j_call: TRBJ1-6; clone_size: few; cdr3_nt: TGTGCCAGCAGCCTCCGGTCGGGTTCACCCCTCCACTTT; cdr3_aa: CASSLRSGSPLHF
d_call: -; v_call: TRBV18; j_call: TRBJ1-6; clone_size: -; cdr3_nt: TGTGCCAGCTCACCCGGCGGGAAGGCACCCCTCCACTTT; cdr3_aa: CASSPGGKAPLHF
d_call: -; v_call: TRBV28; j_call: TRBJ2-7; clone_size: -; cdr3_nt: TGTGCCAGCAGACACAGGGAGAGCGAGCAGTACTTC; cdr3_aa: CASRHRESEQYF
d_call: -; v_call: TRBV30; j_call: TRBJ1-2; clone_size: -; cdr3_nt: TGTGCCTGGAGTGTACGTTCCGGGTATGGCTACACCTTC; cdr3_aa: CAWSVRSGYGYTF
d_call: -; v_call: TRBV5-6; j_call: TRBJ2-5; clone_size: -; cdr3_nt: TGTGCCAGCAGCTTGGGATCCACGGGCCCCGCGGGGGAGACCCAGTACTTC; cdr3_aa: CASSLGSTGPAGETQYF
d_call: -; v_call: TRBV4-3; j_call: TRBJ1-2; clone_size: -; cdr3_nt: TGCGCCAGCAGCCAAGAGCCAGCGCAACTCTATGGCTACACCTTC; cdr3_aa: CASSQEPAQLYGYTF
d_call: -; v_call: TRBV11-2; j_call: TRBJ2-7; clone_size: -; cdr3_nt: TGTGCCAGCAGCCCATGGTTCCGGGGTACCCCCTACGAGCAGTACTTC; cdr3_aa: CASSPWFRGTPYEQYF
d_call: -; v_call: TRBV20-1; j_call: TRBJ2-1; clone_size: few; cdr3_nt: TGCAGTGCTAGTTGGACCGCCCGACTCGGGGGTGAGCAGTTCTTC; cdr3_aa: CSASWTARLGGEQFF